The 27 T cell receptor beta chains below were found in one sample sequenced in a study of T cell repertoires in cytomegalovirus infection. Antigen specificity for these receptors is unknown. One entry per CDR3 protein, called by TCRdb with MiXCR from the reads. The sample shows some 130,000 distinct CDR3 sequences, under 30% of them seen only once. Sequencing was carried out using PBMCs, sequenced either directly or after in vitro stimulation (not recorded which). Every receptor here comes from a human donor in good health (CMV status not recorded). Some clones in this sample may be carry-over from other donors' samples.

The CDR3 region is CASSLRRAEAFF. The DNA for the CDR3 is TGTGCCAGCAGCTTAAGGCGCGCCGAAGCTTTCTTT. V gene TRBV7-2 combines with J gene TRBJ1-1; D gene uncertain. Trimming left V 2 bases short and J 8 bases short, with 9 bases between. This CDR3 is built from 12 residues. Per the germline V gene, CDR1 is SGHTA and CDR2 is FQGNSA.

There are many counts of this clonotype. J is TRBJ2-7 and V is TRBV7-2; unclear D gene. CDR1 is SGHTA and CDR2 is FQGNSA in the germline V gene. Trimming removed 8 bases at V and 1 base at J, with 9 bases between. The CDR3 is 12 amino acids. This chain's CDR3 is CASATESYEQYF. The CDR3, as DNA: TGTGCCAGCGCTACTGAATCCTACGAGCAGTACTTC. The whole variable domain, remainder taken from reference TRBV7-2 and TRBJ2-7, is GAGVSQSPSNKVTEKGKDVELRCDPISGHTALYWYRQSLGQGLEFLIYFQGNSAPDKSGLPSDRFSAERTGGSVSTLTIQRTQQEDSAVYLCASATESYEQYFGPGTRLTVT.

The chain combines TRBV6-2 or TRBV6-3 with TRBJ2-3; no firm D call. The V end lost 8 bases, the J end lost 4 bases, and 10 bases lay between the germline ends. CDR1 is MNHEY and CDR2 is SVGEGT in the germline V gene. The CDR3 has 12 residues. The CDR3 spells CASGDFADTQYF. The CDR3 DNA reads TGTGCCAGCGGAGATTTTGCAGATACGCAGTATTTT.

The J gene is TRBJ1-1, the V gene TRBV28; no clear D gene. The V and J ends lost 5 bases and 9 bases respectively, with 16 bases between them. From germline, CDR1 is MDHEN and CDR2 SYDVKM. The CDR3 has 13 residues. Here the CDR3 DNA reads TGTGCCAGCAGTATCCCCACACCCAGCCAAGCTTTCTTT. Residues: CASSIPTPSQAFF.

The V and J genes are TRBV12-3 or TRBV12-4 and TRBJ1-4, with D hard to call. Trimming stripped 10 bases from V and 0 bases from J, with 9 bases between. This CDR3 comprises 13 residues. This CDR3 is CATLHSTNEKLFF. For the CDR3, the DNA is TGTGCCACCTTACACTCAACTAATGAAAAACTGTTTTTT.

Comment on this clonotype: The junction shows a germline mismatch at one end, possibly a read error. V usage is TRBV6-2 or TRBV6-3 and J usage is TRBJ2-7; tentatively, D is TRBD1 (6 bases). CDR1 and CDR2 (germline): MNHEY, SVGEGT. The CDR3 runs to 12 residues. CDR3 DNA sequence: TGTGCCAGCAATTACGGGACATACGAGCAGTACTTC. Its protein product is CASNYGTYEQYF.

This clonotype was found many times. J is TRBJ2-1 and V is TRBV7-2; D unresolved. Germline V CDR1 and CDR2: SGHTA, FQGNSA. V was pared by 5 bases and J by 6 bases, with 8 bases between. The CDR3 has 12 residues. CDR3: CASSPNLNEQFF. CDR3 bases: TGTGCCAGCAGCCCTAATCTCAATGAGCAGTTCTTC.

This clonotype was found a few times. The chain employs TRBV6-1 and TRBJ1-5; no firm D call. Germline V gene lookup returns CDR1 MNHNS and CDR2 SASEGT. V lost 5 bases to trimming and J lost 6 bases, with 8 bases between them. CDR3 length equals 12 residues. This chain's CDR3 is CASSLDFQPQHF. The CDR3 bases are TGTGCCAGCAGTTTAGACTTTCAGCCCCAGCATTTT.

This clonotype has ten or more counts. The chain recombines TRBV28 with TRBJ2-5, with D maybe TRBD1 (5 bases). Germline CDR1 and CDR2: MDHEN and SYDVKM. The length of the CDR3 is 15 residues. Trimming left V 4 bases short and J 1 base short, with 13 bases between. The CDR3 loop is CASSSPGAGQETQYF. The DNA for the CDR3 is TGTGCCAGCAGTTCCCCTGGGGCAGGCCAAGAGACCCAGTACTTC.

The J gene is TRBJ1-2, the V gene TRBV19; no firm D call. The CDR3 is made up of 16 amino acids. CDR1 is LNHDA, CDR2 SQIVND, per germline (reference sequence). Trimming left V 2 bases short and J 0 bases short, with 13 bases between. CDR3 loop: CASSILRAAPNYGYTF. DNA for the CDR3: TGTGCCAGTAGTATACTCCGGGCAGCGCCTAACTATGGCTACACCTTC.

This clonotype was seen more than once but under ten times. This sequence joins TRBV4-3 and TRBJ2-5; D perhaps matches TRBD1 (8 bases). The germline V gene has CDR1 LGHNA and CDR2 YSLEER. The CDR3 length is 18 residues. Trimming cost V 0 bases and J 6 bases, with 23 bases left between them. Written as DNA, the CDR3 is TGCGCCAGCAGCCAAGACCCAAGCGGGACAGGAATAGTGCAGACCCAGTACTTC. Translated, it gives CASSQDPSGTGIVQTQYF.

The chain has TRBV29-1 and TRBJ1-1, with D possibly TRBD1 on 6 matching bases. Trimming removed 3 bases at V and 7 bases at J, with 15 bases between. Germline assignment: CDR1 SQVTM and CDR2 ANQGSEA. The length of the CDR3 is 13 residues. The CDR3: CSVDDRGGVEAFF. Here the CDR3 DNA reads TGCAGCGTTGACGATCGGGGGGGCGTTGAAGCTTTCTTT.

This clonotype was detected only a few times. CDR3 in DNA: TGTGCCTGGAGCTCCGGGACTGGAAACACCATATATTTT. Amino acid sequence: CAWSSGTGNTIYF. The chain couples TRBV30 to TRBJ1-3; D call uncertain. The V end was cut by 3 bases, the J end by 2 bases, with 8 bases between. CDR3 length: 13 residues. The germline CDR1 and CDR2 sequences are GTSNPN and SVGIG (reference sequence).

CDR3 protein: CASSRILAREQFF. DNA of the CDR3: TGTGCCAGCAGTCGGATACTAGCCCGGGAGCAGTTCTTC. The chain has TRBV12-3 or TRBV12-4 and TRBJ2-1; D possibly corresponds to TRBD2 (6 bases). Trimming pared 5 bases from V and 10 bases from J, leaving 15 bases between. CDR3 length equals 13 residues.

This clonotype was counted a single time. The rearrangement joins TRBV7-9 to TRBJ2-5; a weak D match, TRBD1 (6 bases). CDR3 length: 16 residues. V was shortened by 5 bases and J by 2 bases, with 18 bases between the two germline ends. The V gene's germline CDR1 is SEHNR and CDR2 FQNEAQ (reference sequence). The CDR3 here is CASSRTRGRRQETQYF. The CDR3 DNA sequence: TGTGCCAGCAGCCGAACCAGGGGCCGGAGGCAAGAGACCCAGTACTTC. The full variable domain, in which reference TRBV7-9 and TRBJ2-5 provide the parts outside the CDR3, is DTGVSQNPRHKITKRGQNVTFRCDPISEHNRLYWYRQTLGQGPEFLTYFQNEAQLEKSRLLSDRFSAERPKGSFSTLEIQRTEQGDSAMYLCASSRTRGRRQETQYFGPGTRLLVL.

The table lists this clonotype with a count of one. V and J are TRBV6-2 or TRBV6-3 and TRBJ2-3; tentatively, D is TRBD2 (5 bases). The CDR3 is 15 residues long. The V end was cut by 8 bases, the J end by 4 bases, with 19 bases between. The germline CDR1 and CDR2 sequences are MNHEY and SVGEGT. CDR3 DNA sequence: TGTGCCAGCGAGGGATTGTCGGTTCCCTCAGATACGCAGTATTTT. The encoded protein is CASEGLSVPSDTQYF.

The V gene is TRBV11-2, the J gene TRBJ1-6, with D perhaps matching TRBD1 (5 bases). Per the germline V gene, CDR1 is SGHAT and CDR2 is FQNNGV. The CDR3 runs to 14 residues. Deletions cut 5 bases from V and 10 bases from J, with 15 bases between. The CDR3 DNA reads TGTGCCAGCAGCCGTTTGGGGCAGACATCACCCCTCCACTTT. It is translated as CASSRLGQTSPLHF.

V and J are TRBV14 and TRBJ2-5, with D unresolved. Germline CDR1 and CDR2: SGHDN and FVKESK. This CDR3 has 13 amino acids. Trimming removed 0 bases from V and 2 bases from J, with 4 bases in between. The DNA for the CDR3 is TGTGCCAGCAGCCAAGAAGGGCAAGAGACCCAGTACTTC. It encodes CASSQEGQETQYF.

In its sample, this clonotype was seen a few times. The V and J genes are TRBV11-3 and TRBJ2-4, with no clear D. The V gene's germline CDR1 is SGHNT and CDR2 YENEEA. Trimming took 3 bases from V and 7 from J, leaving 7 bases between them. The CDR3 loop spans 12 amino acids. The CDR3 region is CASSFGQNIQYF. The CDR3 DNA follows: TGTGCCAGCAGCTTCGGGCAGAACATTCAGTACTTC.

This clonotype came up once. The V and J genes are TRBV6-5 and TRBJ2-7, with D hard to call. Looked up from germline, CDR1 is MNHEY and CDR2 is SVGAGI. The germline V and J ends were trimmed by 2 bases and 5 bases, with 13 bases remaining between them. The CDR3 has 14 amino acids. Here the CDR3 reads CASSYAPPPDEQYV. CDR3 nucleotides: TGTGCCAGCAGTTACGCCCCACCCCCCGACGAGCAGTACGTC.

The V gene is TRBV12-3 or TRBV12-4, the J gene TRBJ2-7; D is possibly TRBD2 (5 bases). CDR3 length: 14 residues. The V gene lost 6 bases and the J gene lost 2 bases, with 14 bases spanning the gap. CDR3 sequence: CASSPWRAAYEQYF. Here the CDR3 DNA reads TGTGCCAGCAGCCCCTGGCGGGCCGCCTACGAGCAGTACTTC.

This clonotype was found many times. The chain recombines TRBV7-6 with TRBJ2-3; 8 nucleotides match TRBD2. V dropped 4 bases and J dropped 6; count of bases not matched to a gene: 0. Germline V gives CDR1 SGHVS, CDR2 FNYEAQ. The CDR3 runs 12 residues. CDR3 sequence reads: CASSSGGDTQYF. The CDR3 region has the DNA TGTGCCAGCAGCTCGGGGGGGGATACGCAGTATTTT.

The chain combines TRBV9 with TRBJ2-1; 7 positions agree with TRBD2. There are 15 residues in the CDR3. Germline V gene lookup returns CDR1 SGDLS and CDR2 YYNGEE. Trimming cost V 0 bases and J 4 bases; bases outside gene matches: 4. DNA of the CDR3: TGTGCCAGCAGCGTAGGCCCTAGCGGTTACAATGAGCAGTTCTTC. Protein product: CASSVGPSGYNEQFF.

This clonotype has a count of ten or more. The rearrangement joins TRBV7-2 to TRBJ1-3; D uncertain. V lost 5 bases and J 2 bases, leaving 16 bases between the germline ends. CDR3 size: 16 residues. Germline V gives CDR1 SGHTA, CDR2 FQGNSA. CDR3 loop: CASSPRFSVAGNTIYF. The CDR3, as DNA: TGTGCCAGCAGCCCCCGTTTCTCGGTGGCTGGAAACACCATATATTTT.

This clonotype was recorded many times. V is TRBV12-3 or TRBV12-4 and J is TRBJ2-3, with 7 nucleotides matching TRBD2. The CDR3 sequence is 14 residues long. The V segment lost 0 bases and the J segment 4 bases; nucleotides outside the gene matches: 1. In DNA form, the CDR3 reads TGTGCCAGCAGTTTAGCGGGAGGGGCAGATACGCAGTATTTT. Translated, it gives CASSLAGGADTQYF.

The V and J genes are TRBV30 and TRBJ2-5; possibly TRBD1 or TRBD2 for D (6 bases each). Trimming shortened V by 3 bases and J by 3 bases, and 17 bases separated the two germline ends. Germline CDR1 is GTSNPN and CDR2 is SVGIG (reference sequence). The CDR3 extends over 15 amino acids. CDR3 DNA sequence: TGTGCCTGGAGGTCCTCCCACGGGGGCAAAGAGACCCAGTACTTC. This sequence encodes CAWRSSHGGKETQYF.

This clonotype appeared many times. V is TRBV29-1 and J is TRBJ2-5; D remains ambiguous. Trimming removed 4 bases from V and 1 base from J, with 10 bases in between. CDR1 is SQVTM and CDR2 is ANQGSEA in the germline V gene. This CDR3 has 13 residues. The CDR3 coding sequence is TGCAGCGTTGGGGCGGCTAGCCAAGAGACCCAGTACTTC. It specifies CSVGAASQETQYF.